This T cell receptor beta chain was recorded in a study of Ad26.COV2.S vaccination and SARS-CoV-2 variants. Study-level background: Vaccine-arm donor from the placebo-controlled COV1001 Ad26.COV2.S trial. Once or twice, 56 days apart, Ad26.COV2.S was delivered intramuscularly. Study results and caveats: The study found similar non-spike TCR breadth in vaccine and placebo recipients.

As to this clone: What it recognizes is unknown.

Germline CDR1 reads SGHRS; CDR2 reads YFSETQ. The CDR3 consists of 15 residues. Trimming pared 5 bases from V and 9 bases from J, leaving 23 bases between. The treatment denotes: 15 to 20 received Ad26.COV2.S at low or high dose, single or two shots; several received placebo; per-sample allocation not given. On day 63 after the first injection, vaccine and placebo recipients gave samples. Boston provided a donor who was an adult aged 18-55 years. TCRdb's copy holds only in-frame clones and misses some; the assay was immunoSEQ multiplex PCR. The sample records 380,000 or so clones, 86% being singletons.

The specimen comprised peripheral blood, sampled in a trial of Ad26.COV2.S vaccine versus placebo. V usage is TRBV5-1 and J usage is TRBJ2-5; D possibly corresponds to TRBD1 (6 bases). This clonotype was sampled from a person aged 18-60 years who received the Ad26.COV2.S COVID-19 vaccine or a placebo. Here the CDR3 DNA reads TGCGCCAGCAGGCGTGCCGGGACAAGGGTTGGATCCCAGTACTTC. Residues: CASRRAGTRVGSQYF.